These T cell receptor beta chains were read from a single sample in a study of memory CD4+ T cells and cytomegalovirus serostatus. Data came from immunoSEQ multiplex PCR; TCRdb stores just in-frame clones and leaves some out. The sample holds tens of thousands of clones, 82% seen once. Sequencing used memory CD4+ T cells from blood. The source is an adult in good health and CMV-seronegative. Some clones in this sample may be carry-over from other donors' samples. Both conserved end residues are part of each CDR3. The D gene is left open where the match is weak. Expanded clones are given a class, and other clones once, few, many or no size at all.

NA,14,NA,TRBJ2-1,TRBV7-9,CASSGPPLHNEQFF,TGTGCCAGCAGCGGCCCACCGTTACACAATGAGCAGTTCTTC
few,13,NA,TRBJ1-1,TRBV7-9,CASSLERNTEAFF,TGTGCCAGCAGCCTAGAACGGAACACTGAAGCTTTCTTT
NA,16,NA,TRBJ1-1,TRBV5-1,CASSSVGRGLVTEAFF,TGCGCCAGCAGCTCCGTAGGGAGGGGATTGGTCACTGAAGCTTTCTTT
NA,11,NA,TRBJ1-1,TRBV5-8,CASSSFTEAFF,TGTGCCAGCAGTTCATTTACTGAAGCTTTCTTT
once,16,TRBD2,TRBJ2-3,TRBV7-9,CASSPSERLAGDTQYF,TGTGCCAGCAGCCCCAGCGAAAGACTAGCTGGAGATACGCAGTATTTT
NA,16,TRBD1,TRBJ2-7,TRBV15,CATSRGHTGTGVEQYF,TGTGCCACCAGCAGAGGTCACACAGGGACAGGGGTCGAGCAGTACTTC
NA,11,NA,TRBJ2-7,TRBV29-1,CSGGHVSEQYF,TGCAGCGGGGGACACGTCTCCGAGCAGTACTTC
NA,12,NA,TRBJ2-7,TRBV5-6,CASSHRDREQYF,TGTGCCAGCAGTCACCGGGACCGCGAGCAGTACTTC
NA,15,NA,TRBJ2-3,TRBV2,CASSQDSNLGSTQYF,TGTGCCAGCAGCCAGGATTCCAATCTGGGGTCTACGCAGTATTTT
NA,16,TRBD1,TRBJ1-4,TRBV4-1,CASSFQADRGRGELFF,TGCGCCAGCAGCTTTCAAGCCGACAGGGGAAGAGGGGAACTGTTTTTT
NA,13,NA,TRBJ1-1,TRBV11-2,CASSPGTNTEAFF,TGTGCCAGCAGCCCAGGGACAAACACTGAAGCTTTCTTT
NA,12,NA,TRBJ1-1,TRBV4-1,CASSLTNTEAFF,TGCGCCAGCAGCCTAACGAACACTGAAGCTTTCTTT
few,13,TRBD1,TRBJ1-5,TRBV15,CATAGQLNQPQHF,TGTGCCACCGCGGGACAGCTAAATCAGCCCCAGCATTTT
NA,16,TRBD1,TRBJ1-4,TRBV4-2,CASSHDPGRGPEKLFF,TGTGCCAGCAGCCATGATCCCGGCAGGGGGCCTGAAAAACTGTTTTTT
once,16,NA,TRBJ2-2,TRBV7-2,CASSLDGGINTGELFF,TGTGCCAGCAGCTTAGACGGCGGGATTAACACCGGGGAGCTGTTTTTT
once,14,NA,TRBJ1-1,TRBV29-1,CSVASYGGSTEAFF,TGCAGCGTTGCAAGTTACGGGGGAAGCACTGAAGCTTTCTTT
NA,14,NA,TRBJ2-1,TRBV28,CASSFEGSYNEQFF,TGTGCCAGCAGTTTCGAAGGTTCCTACAATGAGCAGTTCTTC
once,15,TRBD2,TRBJ2-4,TRBV7-3,CASSLIAGRGNIQYF,TGTGCCAGCAGCTTAATAGCGGGGAGAGGAAACATTCAGTACTTC